The 18 T cell receptor beta chains below come from one sample, sequenced in a study of identical twins. TCRdb fed the 5' RACE reads into MiXCR, producing one record per CDR3 protein. In the table there are 550,000 to 700,000 distinct CDR3 sequences, approximately 21% of which are singletons. These data were likewise used in another study, on T cells expressing NK-cell markers.

Sequencing was performed on PBMCs. The receptors were sampled from a woman aged 18-29 years in good health.

This clonotype was counted a few times. The V call is TRBV11-2, the J call TRBJ2-7; 9 bases match TRBD1. The CDR3 has 14 residues. J gave up 1 base and V 6 bases, and 4 bases lay outside the gene matches. Germline lookup yields CDR1 SGHAT and CDR2 FQNNGV. The DNA for the CDR3 is TGTGCCAGCAGAGACAGGGGGGGTTCCTACGAGCAGTACTTC. Residues: CASRDRGGSYEQYF.

This clonotype was detected a few times. The chain is built from TRBV10-3 and TRBJ2-7; D is perhaps TRBD2 (5 bases). The V end lost 3 bases, the J end lost 6 bases, and 18 bases lay between the germline ends. CDR1 and CDR2 (germline): ENHRY, SYGVKD. The CDR3 runs 15 residues. CDR3: CAISDTNGKGSEQYF. CDR3 sequence (DNA): TGTGCCATCAGTGATACTAACGGGAAAGGAAGCGAGCAGTACTTC.

This chain joins TRBV7-8 and TRBJ2-1; no definite D call. V was pared by 5 bases and J by 11 bases, with 10 bases between. CDR3 length: 11 amino acids. Germline CDR1 is SGHVS and CDR2 is FQNEAQ. This CDR3 reads CASSHGYKQFF. CDR3 sequence (DNA): TGTGCCAGCAGCCACGGCTACAAGCAGTTCTTC.

V gene TRBV2 combines with J gene TRBJ1-1; D may be TRBD1 (6 bases). Germline CDR1 and CDR2: SNHLY and FYNNEI. CDR3 size: 16 residues. V shed 6 bases and J shed 1 base, with 18 bases lying between them. The CDR3 loop reads CASRRLGGGKNTEAFF. The DNA for the CDR3 is TGTGCCAGCAGACGCCTTGGGGGCGGGAAGAACACTGAAGCTTTCTTT. The full variable domain, rest sourced from reference TRBV2 and TRBJ1-1, is EPEVTQTPSHQVTQMGQEVILRCVPISNHLYFYWYRQILGQKVEFLVSFYNNEISEKSEIFDDQFSVERPDGSNFTLKIRSTKLEDSAMYFCASRRLGGGKNTEAFFGQGTRLTVV.

Only a few counts were recorded for this clonotype. The chain is built from TRBV18 and TRBJ2-1; the D is unclear. Germline V gene sequence: CDR1 KGHSH, CDR2 LQKENI. Trimming took 0 bases from V and 3 from J, leaving 12 bases between them. The CDR3 consists of 16 residues. Here the CDR3 DNA reads TGTGCCAGCTCACCACCTCTAGGAGCCAACTACAATGAGCAGTTCTTC. Translation: CASSPPLGANYNEQFF.

This clonotype has only a few counts. This chain joins TRBV29-1 and TRBJ2-5, with TRBD2 as a possible D gene (6 bases). Trimming took 4 bases from V and 2 from J, leaving 14 bases between them. This CDR3 spans 14 amino acids. Germline CDR1 is SQVTM and CDR2 is ANQGSEA. The CDR3 reads CSVGGLAAQETQYF. The CDR3 bases are TGCAGCGTTGGCGGTTTAGCGGCACAAGAGACCCAGTACTTC. Full variable domain (missing parts from reference TRBV29-1 and TRBJ2-5): SAVISQKPSRDICQRGTSLTIQCQVDSQVTMMFWYRQQPGQSLTLIATANQGSEATYESGFVIDKFPISRPNLTFSTLTVSNMSPEDSSIYLCSVGGLAAQETQYFGPGTRLLVL.

This clonotype was seen a few times. The chain links TRBV6-1 to TRBJ2-1; 7 bases align to TRBD1. This CDR3 has 17 amino acids. J lost 0 bases, V lost 6 bases, and 11 bases had no gene match. Germline V gene sequence: CDR1 MNHNS, CDR2 SASEGT. This CDR3 is CASRLTGQLSSYNEQFF. The CDR3 DNA is TGTGCCAGCAGACTAACGGGACAGCTGAGCTCCTACAATGAGCAGTTCTTC.

This clonotype was seen a few times. This rearrangement joins TRBV29-1 to TRBJ2-1, with D perhaps matching TRBD2 (5 bases). Germline assignment: CDR1 SQVTM and CDR2 ANQGSEA. This CDR3 is built from 14 residues. Between the trimmed V and J ends, which lost 6 bases and 5 bases, there was a span of 17 bases. The CDR3 region has the DNA TGCAGCGTCATGGGAGAGTGGGTGGACAATGAGCAGTTCTTC. Translating it yields CSVMGEWVDNEQFF.

The chain couples TRBV5-5 to TRBJ2-7; maybe TRBD2 (6 bases). The V gene's germline CDR1 is SGHKS and CDR2 YYEKEE (reference sequence). The CDR3 totals 15 residues. Trimming took off 7 bases at V and 0 bases at J, with 17 bases between the two ends. For the CDR3, the DNA is TGTGCCAGCGGCGGTGTTAGCGGCCACTCCTACGAGCAGTACTTC. It is translated as CASGGVSGHSYEQYF.

The CDR3 is CASSPEKRGLAETQYF. The CDR3 bases are TGTGCCAGCAGCCCTGAGAAGCGGGGATTAGCGGAGACGCAGTATTTT. The rearrangement joins TRBV3-1 to TRBJ2-3; 7 bases match TRBD2. The CDR3 covers 16 residues. J lost 9 bases, V lost 4 bases, and 16 bases had no gene match. Per germline, CDR1 LGHDT and CDR2 YNNKEL (reference sequence).

This clonotype was detected only a few times. The chain combines TRBV20-1 with TRBJ2-3; 7 bases are a match to TRBD2. This CDR3 spans 13 amino acids. Germline CDR1 DFQATT, CDR2 SNEGSKA (reference sequence). Germline trimming cut 4 bases from V and 2 bases from J; bases unmatched to any gene: 3. The CDR3 protein is CSANAGDTDTQYF. CDR3 nucleotide sequence: TGCAGTGCTAATGCGGGGGACACAGATACGCAGTATTTT.

There are a few counts of this clonotype. The chain combines TRBV10-2 with TRBJ1-1, with a tentative D call TRBD1 (6 bases). Trimming pared 6 bases from V and 3 bases from J, leaving 11 bases between. The germline V gene has CDR1 WSHSY and CDR2 SAAADI. The CDR3 sequence is 13 residues long. The CDR3 nucleotides read TGCGCCAGCAGCCCAGAGGGGGACACTGAAGCTTTCTTT. As protein: CASSPEGDTEAFF.

This chain links TRBV12-3 or TRBV12-4 with TRBJ2-3; the D gene is possibly TRBD1 (6 bases). The CDR3 spans 16 residues. Trimming took 5 bases from V and 2 from J, leaving 17 bases between them. The CDR3 reads CASSAHPGVATDTQYF. The DNA for the CDR3 is TGTGCCAGCAGTGCACACCCAGGGGTGGCCACAGATACGCAGTATTTT.

The genes are TRBV6-5 and TRBJ2-1; D uncertain. Germline V CDR1 and CDR2: MNHEY, SVGAGI. Between the trimmed V and J ends, which lost 0 bases and 10 bases, there was a span of 10 bases. This CDR3 has 13 amino acids. The CDR3 is CASSYSKLGEQFF. The CDR3 DNA follows: TGTGCCAGCAGTTACTCGAAGTTAGGGGAGCAGTTCTTC.

The chain links TRBV5-1 to TRBJ2-7; D possibly uses TRBD1 or TRBD2 (5 bases each). In germline, CDR1 is SGHRS, CDR2 YFSETQ. CDR3 length: 13 amino acids. Trimming left V 7 bases short and J 3 bases short, with 14 bases between. This CDR3 reads CASAQGPFYEQYF. The CDR3 coding sequence is TGCGCCAGCGCCCAGGGACCCTTCTACGAGCAGTACTTC.

This clonotype was seen only a few times. V usage is TRBV20-1 and J usage is TRBJ2-5; possibly TRBD2 for D (5 bases). This CDR3 has 13 residues. Trimming took off 6 bases at V and 5 bases at J, with 16 bases between the two ends. Germline assignment: CDR1 DFQATT and CDR2 SNEGSKA (reference sequence). In nucleotides, the CDR3 is TGCAGTGCCCGGCGAGATCAGCGGGAGACCCAGTACTTC. This codes for CSARRDQRETQYF.

This clonotype was counted a single time. V gene TRBV24-1 combines with J gene TRBJ2-6; no clear D. V was pared by 1 base and J by 4 bases, with 4 bases between. The length of the CDR3 is 14 residues. Germline V lookup: CDR1 KGHDR, CDR2 SFDVKD. In DNA form, the CDR3 reads TGTGCCACCAGTGATTTCGGGGGGGCCAACGTCCTGACTTTC. Protein sequence: CATSDFGGANVLTF.

In its sample, this clonotype was seen a few times. The chain recombines TRBV9 with TRBJ1-1; a possible D gene is TRBD1 (5 bases). The CDR3 is made up of 12 amino acids. The V gene's germline CDR1 is SGDLS and CDR2 YYNGEE. The V and J ends lost 4 bases and 11 bases respectively, with 15 bases between them. The CDR3 loop is CASSIHEGQAFF. CDR3 nucleotides: TGTGCCAGCAGCATCCACGAGGGGCAGGCTTTCTTT.